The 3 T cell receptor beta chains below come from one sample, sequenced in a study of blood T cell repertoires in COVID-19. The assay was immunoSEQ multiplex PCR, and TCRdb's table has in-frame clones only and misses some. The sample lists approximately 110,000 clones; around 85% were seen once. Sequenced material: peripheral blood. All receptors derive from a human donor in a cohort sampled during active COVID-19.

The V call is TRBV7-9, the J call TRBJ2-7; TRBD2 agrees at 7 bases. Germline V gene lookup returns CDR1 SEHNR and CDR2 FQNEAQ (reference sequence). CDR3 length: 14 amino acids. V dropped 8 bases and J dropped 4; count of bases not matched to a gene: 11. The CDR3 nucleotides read TGTGCCAGCGCGCCGGGGGGTTCGGGGTACGAGCAGTACTTC. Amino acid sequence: CASAPGGSGYEQYF.

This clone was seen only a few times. Written as DNA, the CDR3 is TGTGCCAGCAGCTTCGTGGGGGCGACGACTGAAGCTTTCTTT. As protein: CASSFVGATTEAFF. The gene calls are TRBV5-4 and TRBJ1-1; D possibly corresponds to TRBD1 (6 bases). Germline V gene sequence: CDR1 SGHNT, CDR2 YYREEE (reference sequence). The CDR3 totals 14 residues. Between the trimmed V and J ends, which lost 2 bases and 5 bases, there was a span of 13 bases.

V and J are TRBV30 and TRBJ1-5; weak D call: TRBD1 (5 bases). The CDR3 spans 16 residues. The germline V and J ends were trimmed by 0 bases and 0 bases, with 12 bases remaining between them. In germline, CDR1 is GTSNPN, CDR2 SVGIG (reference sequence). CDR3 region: CAWSVSGARSNQPQHF. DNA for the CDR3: TGTGCCTGGAGTGTAAGCGGGGCCCGTAGCAATCAGCCCCAGCATTTT.